This T cell receptor (beta chain) originates from a study of OX40 agonist ivuxolimab in advanced cancers. Turning to the study itself: Of mixed ages from roughly 23 to 80 and averaging about 60 years, the group was approximately 80% male.

Germline CDR1 reads LNHDA; CDR2 reads SQIVND (reference sequence). CDR3 length: 12 residues. V was trimmed by 7 bases and J by 7 bases, leaving 8 bases between them. This clone showed up just a few times. Repertoires were generated with immunoSEQ multiplex PCR, while TCRdb's copy carries only in-frame clones and drops some. The sample holds 70,000 to 85,000 clones, roughly 85% seen once. This TCR derives from an adult with an advanced solid tumor such as melanoma, head and neck, liver or kidney cancer. This chain joins TRBV19 and TRBJ1-6; D gene unclear. The specimen was CD4+ or CD8+ T cells sorted from blood, collected in a trial of the OX40 agonist ivuxolimab. In DNA form, the CDR3 reads TGTGCCAGTACGGACGGGAATTCACCCCTCCACTTT. Its protein is CASTDGNSPLHF.